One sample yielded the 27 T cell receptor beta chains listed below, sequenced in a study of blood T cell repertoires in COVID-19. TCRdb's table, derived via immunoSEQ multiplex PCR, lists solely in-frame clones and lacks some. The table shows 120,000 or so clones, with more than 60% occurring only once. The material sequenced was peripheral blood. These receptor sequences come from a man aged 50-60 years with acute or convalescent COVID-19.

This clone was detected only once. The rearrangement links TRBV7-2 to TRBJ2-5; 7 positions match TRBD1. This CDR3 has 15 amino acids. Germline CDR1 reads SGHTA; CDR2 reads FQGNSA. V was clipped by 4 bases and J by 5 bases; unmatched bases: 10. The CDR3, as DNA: TGTGCCAGCAGCTCTTGGGACAGCCGATGGGAGACCCAGTACTTC. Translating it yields CASSSWDSRWETQYF.

The DNA of the CDR3 is TGCAGTGCTAGTCAGGCGGGAGAGCCTTCCTACGAGCAGTACTTC. It yields the protein CSASQAGEPSYEQYF. This chain links TRBV20-1 with TRBJ2-7, with TRBD2 identical over 7 bases. Germline trimming cut 3 bases from V and 1 base from J; bases unmatched to any gene: 9. Germline V gene sequence: CDR1 DFQATT, CDR2 SNEGSKA (reference sequence). The CDR3 is made up of 15 amino acids.

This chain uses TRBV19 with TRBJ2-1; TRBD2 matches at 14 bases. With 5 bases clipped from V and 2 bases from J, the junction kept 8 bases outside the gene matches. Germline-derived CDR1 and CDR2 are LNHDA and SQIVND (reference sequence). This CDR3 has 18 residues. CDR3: CASSLGLAGGGAYNEQFF. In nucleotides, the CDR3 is TGTGCCAGTAGTCTAGGACTAGCGGGGGGCGGGGCCTACAATGAGCAGTTCTTC.

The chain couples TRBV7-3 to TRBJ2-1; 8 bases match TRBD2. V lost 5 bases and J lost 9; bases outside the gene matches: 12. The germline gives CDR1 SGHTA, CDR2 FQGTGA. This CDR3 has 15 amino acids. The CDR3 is CASSPPGGEGTEQFF. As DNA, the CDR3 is TGTGCCAGCAGCCCCCCCGGGGGGGAGGGAACTGAGCAGTTCTTC.

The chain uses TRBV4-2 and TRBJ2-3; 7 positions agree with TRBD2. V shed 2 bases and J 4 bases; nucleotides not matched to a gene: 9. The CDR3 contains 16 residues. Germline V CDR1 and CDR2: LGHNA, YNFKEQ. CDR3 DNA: TGTGCCAGCAGCCAACAAAAAGGGAGGGGTTCAGATACGCAGTATTTT. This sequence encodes CASSQQKGRGSDTQYF.

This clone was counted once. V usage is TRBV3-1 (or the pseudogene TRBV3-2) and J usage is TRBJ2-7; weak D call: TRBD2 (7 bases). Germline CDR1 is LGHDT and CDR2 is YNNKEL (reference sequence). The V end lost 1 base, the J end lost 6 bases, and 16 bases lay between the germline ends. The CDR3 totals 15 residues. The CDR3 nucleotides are TGTGCCAGCAGCCAAGGGGGGGGGCTACAAAGCGAGCAGTACTTC. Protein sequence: CASSQGGGLQSEQYF.

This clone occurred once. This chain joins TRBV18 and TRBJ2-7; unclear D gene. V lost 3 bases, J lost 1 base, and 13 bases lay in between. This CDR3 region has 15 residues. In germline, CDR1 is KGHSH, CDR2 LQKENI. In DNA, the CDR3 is TGTGCCAGCTCACCGTCTGGTCAGGTTTCCTACGAGCAGTACTTC. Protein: CASSPSGQVSYEQYF. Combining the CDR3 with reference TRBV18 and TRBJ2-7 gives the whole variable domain NAGVMQNPRHLVRRRGQEARLRCSPMKGHSHVYWYRQLPEEGLKFMVYLQKENIIDESGMPKERFSAEFPKEGPSILRIQQVVRGDSAAYFCASSPSGQVSYEQYFGPGTRLTVT.

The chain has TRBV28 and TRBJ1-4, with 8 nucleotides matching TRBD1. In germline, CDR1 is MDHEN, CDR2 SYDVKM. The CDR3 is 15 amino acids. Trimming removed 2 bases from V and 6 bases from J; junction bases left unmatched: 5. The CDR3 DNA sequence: TGTGCCAGCAGTTTAGGGACAGGCATCGATGAAAAACTGTTTTTT. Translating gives CASSLGTGIDEKLFF.

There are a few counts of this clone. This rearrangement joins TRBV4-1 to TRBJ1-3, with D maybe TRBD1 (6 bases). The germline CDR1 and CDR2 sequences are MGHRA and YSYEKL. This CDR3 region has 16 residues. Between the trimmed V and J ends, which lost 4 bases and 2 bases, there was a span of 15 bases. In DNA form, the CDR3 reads TGCGCCAGCAGCCTCTTCTGGCAGGGGACTGGAAACACCATATATTTT. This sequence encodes CASSLFWQGTGNTIYF.

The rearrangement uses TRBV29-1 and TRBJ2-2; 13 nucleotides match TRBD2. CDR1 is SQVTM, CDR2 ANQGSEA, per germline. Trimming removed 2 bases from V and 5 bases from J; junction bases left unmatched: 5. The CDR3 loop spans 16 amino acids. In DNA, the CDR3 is TGCAGCGTTGAAACTAGCGGGAGGGCCTTGACCGGGGAGCTGTTTTTT. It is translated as CSVETSGRALTGELFF.

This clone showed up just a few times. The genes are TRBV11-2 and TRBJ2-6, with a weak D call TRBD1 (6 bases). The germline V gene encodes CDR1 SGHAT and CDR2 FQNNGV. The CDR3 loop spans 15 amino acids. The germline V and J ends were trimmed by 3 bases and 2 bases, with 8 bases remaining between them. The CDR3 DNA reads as TGTGCCAGCAGCTTGACAGGCACTGGGGCCAACGTCCTGACTTTC. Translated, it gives CASSLTGTGANVLTF.

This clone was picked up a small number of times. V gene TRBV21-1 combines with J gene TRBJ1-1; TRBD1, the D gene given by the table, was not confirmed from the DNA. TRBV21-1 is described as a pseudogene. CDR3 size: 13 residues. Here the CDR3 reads CASSPGRGTEAFF. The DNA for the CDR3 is TGTGCCAGCAGCCCAGGCAGGGGGACTGAAGCTTTCTTT.

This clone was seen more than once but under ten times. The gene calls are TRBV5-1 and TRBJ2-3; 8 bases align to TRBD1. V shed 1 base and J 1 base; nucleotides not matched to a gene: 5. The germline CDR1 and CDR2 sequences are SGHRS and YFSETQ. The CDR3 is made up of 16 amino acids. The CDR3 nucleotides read TGCGCCAGCAGCTTGTCGCAGGGGGCTGGCACAGATACGCAGTATTTT. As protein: CASSLSQGAGTDTQYF.

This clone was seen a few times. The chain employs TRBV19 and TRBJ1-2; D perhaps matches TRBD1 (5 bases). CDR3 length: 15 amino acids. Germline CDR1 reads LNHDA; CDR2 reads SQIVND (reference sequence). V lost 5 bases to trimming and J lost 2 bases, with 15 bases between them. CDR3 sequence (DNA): TGTGCCAGTAGTCCCCGGACAAGTTCCAACTATGGCTACACCTTC. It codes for CASSPRTSSNYGYTF.

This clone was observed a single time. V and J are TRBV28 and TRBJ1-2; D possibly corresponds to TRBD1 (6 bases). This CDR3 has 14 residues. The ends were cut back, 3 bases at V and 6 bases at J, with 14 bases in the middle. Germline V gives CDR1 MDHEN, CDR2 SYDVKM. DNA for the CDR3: TGTGCCAGCAGTTTGAACAGGGTAGGGGATGGCTACACCTTC. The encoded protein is CASSLNRVGDGYTF.

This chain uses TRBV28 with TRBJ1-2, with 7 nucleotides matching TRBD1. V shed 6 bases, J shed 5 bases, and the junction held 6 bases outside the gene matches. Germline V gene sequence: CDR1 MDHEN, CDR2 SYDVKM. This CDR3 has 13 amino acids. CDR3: CASSPTGRYGYTF. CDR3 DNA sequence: TGTGCCAGCAGCCCGACAGGGAGATATGGCTACACCTTC.

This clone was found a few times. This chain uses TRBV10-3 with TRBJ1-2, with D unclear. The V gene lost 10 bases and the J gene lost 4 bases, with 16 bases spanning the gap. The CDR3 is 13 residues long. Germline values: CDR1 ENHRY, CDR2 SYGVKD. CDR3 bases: TGTGCCACCCTGGGAGGGTTGCGCTATGGCTACACCTTC. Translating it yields CATLGGLRYGYTF.

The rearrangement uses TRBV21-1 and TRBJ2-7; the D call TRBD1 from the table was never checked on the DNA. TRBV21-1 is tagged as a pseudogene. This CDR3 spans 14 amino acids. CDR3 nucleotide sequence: TGTGCCAGCAGCGGGCGGGACAGCTCCTACGAGCAGTACTTC. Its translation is CASSGRDSSYEQYF.

CDR3 nucleotides: TGCAGCGTTGAACGGAAACTAGCGGGAGGGCCGGGAAACGAGCAGTACTTC. Translation gives CSVERKLAGGPGNEQYF. The rearrangement links TRBV29-1 to TRBJ2-7; 13 bases map to TRBD2. The V segment lost 2 bases and the J segment 5 bases; nucleotides outside the gene matches: 12. The CDR3 extends over 17 amino acids. CDR1 and CDR2 (germline): SQVTM, ANQGSEA.

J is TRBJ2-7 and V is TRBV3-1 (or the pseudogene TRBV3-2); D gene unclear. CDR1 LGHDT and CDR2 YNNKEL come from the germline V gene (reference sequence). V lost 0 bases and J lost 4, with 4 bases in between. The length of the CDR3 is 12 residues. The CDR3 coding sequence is TGTGCCAGCAGCCAAGACAGATACGAGCAGTACTTC. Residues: CASSQDRYEQYF.

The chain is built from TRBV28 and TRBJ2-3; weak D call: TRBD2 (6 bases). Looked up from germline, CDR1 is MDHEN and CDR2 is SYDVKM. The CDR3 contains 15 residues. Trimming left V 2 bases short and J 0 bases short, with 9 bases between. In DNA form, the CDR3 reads TGTGCCAGCAGTTTAGAAGGGACTAGCACAGATACGCAGTATTTT. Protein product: CASSLEGTSTDTQYF.

CDR3 protein: CASSLRVGQSEKLFF. The CDR3 DNA reads as TGTGCCAGCAGCTTGAGAGTGGGACAGTCCGAGAAGCTGTTTTTT. This rearrangement joins TRBV5-4 to TRBJ2-2; 7 bases are shared with TRBD1. The V segment lost 1 base and the J segment 12 bases; nucleotides outside the gene matches: 12. The CDR3 contains 15 residues. Per the germline V gene, CDR1 is SGHNT and CDR2 is YYREEE (reference sequence).

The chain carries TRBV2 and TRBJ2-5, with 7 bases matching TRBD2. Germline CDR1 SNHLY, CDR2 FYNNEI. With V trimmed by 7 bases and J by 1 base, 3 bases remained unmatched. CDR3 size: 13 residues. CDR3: CASNGGSQETQYF. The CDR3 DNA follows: TGTGCCAGCAACGGCGGGAGCCAAGAGACCCAGTACTTC.

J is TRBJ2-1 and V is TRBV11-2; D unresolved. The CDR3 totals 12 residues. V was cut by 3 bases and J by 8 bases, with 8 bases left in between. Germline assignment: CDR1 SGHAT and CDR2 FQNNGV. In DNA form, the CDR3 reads TGTGCCAGCAGCTTGCGAGTAGATGAGCAGTTCTTC. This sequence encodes CASSLRVDEQFF.

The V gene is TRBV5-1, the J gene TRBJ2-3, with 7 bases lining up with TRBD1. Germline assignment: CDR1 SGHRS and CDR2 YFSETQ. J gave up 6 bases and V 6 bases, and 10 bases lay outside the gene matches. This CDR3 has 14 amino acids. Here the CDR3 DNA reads TGCGCCAGCACCTGGACAGGTGTCCTGGATACGCAGTATTTT. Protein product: CASTWTGVLDTQYF.

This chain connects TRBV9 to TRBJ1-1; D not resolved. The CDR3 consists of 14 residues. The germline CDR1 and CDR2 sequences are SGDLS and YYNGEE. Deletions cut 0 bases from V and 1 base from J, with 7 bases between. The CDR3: CASSVGGTNTEAFF. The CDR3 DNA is TGTGCCAGCAGCGTAGGTGGCACGAACACTGAAGCTTTCTTT.

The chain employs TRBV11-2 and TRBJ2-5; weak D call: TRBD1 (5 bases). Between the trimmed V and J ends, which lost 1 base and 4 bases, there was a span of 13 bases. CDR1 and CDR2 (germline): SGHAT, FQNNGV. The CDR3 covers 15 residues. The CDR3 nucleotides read TGTGCCAGCAGCTTAGGCTCTATCCAGGGAGAGACCCAGTACTTC. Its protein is CASSLGSIQGETQYF. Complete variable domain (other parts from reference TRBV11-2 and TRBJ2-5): EAGVAQSPRYKIIEKRQSVAFWCNPISGHATLYWYQQILGQGPKLLIQFQNNGVVDDSQLPKDRFSAERLKGVDSTLKIQPAKLEDSAVYLCASSLGSIQGETQYFGPGTRLLVL.